The 30 T cell receptor beta chains in this list originate from one sample, sequenced in a study of identical twins. TCRdb redid the calling of the 5' RACE reads with MiXCR, one entry per CDR3 protein. This sample has 1.5 million to 2 million distinct CDR3 sequences, with about 31% found just once. The sample consisted of cord blood. These receptors were taken from a newborn girl in good health.

This clonotype was counted between two and nine times. The rearrangement joins TRBV7-2 to TRBJ2-3; 10 bases map to TRBD2. The V segment lost 4 bases and the J segment 3 bases; nucleotides outside the gene matches: 10. Germline V gene sequence: CDR1 SGHTA, CDR2 FQGNSA. This CDR3 region has 17 residues. CDR3 in DNA: TGTGCCAGCAGCTCAGTCATAGCGGGAGGTATAACAGATACGCAGTATTTT. It is translated as CASSSVIAGGITDTQYF.

CDR3 region: CASSWPGLGVPDTQYF. CDR3 nucleotides: TGTGCCAGCAGCTGGCCGGGACTAGGCGTGCCAGATACGCAGTATTTT. The V and J genes are TRBV7-2 and TRBJ2-3, with 8 bases fitting TRBD2. V shed 4 bases and J 4 bases; nucleotides not matched to a gene: 10. Germline V gene sequence: CDR1 SGHTA, CDR2 FQGNSA. The CDR3 covers 16 residues.

The chain links TRBV21-1 to TRBJ2-7. TRBV21-1 represents a pseudogene. The CDR3 runs 11 residues. CDR3 nucleotide sequence: TGTGCCAGCAGCAAAGAGAACGAGCAGTACTTC. This sequence encodes CASSKENEQYF.

In this sample, this clonotype turned up many times. The rearrangement joins TRBV4-2 to TRBJ1-2, with D unresolved. V was clipped by 0 bases and J by 2 bases, with 4 bases between them. The CDR3 spans 13 residues. Germline values: CDR1 LGHNA, CDR2 YNFKEQ. The CDR3 loop is CASSQDENYGYTF. The CDR3 nucleotides read TGTGCCAGCAGCCAAGATGAGAACTATGGCTACACCTTC.

V is TRBV12-3 or TRBV12-4 and J is TRBJ1-2, with TRBD1 as a possible D gene (5 bases). The V and J ends lost 7 bases and 8 bases respectively, with 23 bases between them. The CDR3 totals 15 residues. CDR3 in amino acids: CASNFRDGQVAGYTF. CDR3 nucleotide sequence: TGTGCCAGCAACTTTAGGGACGGTCAGGTGGCAGGCTACACCTTC.

CDR3 nucleotide sequence: TGTGCCAGCAGCCGGGGCGGGTCAGGCACAGATACGCAGTATTTT. This sequence encodes CASSRGGSGTDTQYF. The V and J genes are TRBV5-5 and TRBJ2-3; tentatively, D is TRBD1 or TRBD2 (5 bases each). Germline V lookup: CDR1 SGHKS, CDR2 YYEKEE (reference sequence). The CDR3 is made up of 15 amino acids. V lost 4 bases and J lost 1, with 13 bases in between.

J is TRBJ2-2 and V is TRBV5-1, with 7 bases fitting TRBD1. Trimming at V came to 4 bases and at J to 1 base, leaving 4 bases not matched to a gene. The CDR3 length is 15 residues. CDR1 is SGHRS, CDR2 YFSETQ, per germline. The CDR3 sequence is CASSMGQLNTGELFF. The DNA of the CDR3 is TGCGCCAGCAGCATGGGACAGCTGAACACCGGGGAGCTGTTTTTT.

In its sample, this clonotype was seen a few times. The V and J genes are TRBV6-5 and TRBJ1-5, with D possibly TRBD1 on 5 matching bases. Germline-derived CDR1 and CDR2 are MNHEY and SVGAGI. The CDR3 runs to 15 residues. V lost 6 bases and J lost 0, with 12 bases in between. The DNA for the CDR3 is TGTGCCAGCAGGCCTCACAGGAATAGCAATCAGCCCCAGCATTTT. Its protein is CASRPHRNSNQPQHF.

This clonotype was seen more than once but under ten times. This rearrangement joins TRBV7-2 to TRBJ2-7, with 8 positions matching TRBD1. CDR1 is SGHTA, CDR2 FQGNSA, per germline. With V trimmed by 3 bases and J by 3 bases, 7 bases remained unmatched. This CDR3 contains 15 residues. The CDR3 DNA sequence: TGTGCCAGCAGCTTCTCTGGGACAGGAAACTACGAGCAGTACTTC. Its protein product is CASSFSGTGNYEQYF.

The chain is built from TRBV10-2 and TRBJ2-7; possible D gene TRBD1, 6 bases. V lost 10 bases, J lost 0 bases, and 16 bases lay in between. The CDR3 totals 14 residues. CDR1 and CDR2 from the germline V gene are WSHSY and SAAADI. In nucleotides, the CDR3 is TGCGCCACCCTATTTACAGGGACCTCCTACGAGCAGTACTTC. Translation gives CATLFTGTSYEQYF.

The chain has TRBV2 and TRBJ1-3, with TRBD1 identical over 9 bases. J lost 4 bases, V lost 1 base, and 2 bases had no gene match. The germline V gene encodes CDR1 SNHLY and CDR2 FYNNEI. CDR3 length: 15 amino acids. The CDR3 nucleotides are TGTGCCAGCAGTGAAGACAGGGGGCGCGGAAACACCATATATTTT. Translating it yields CASSEDRGRGNTIYF.

As concerns this clonotype: Mismatch with germline at one junction end may stem from a read error. The chain uses TRBV14 and TRBJ2-1; D might be TRBD1 or TRBD2, each matching 5 bases. The CDR3 extends over 17 amino acids. Germline loops: CDR1 SGHDN, CDR2 FVKESK. The CDR3 DNA reads as TGTACCAGCAGCCAGGGTCGAAGGAGGACTGCCTACAATGAGCAGTTCTTC. Translated: CTSSQGRRRTAYNEQFF.

Concerning this clonotype itself: Sequence at one end of the junction differs from germline and may be a read error. The rearrangement joins TRBV20-1 to TRBJ2-3; D might be TRBD2 (6 bases). This CDR3 comprises 14 residues. Germline-derived CDR1 and CDR2 are DFQATT and SNEGSKA (reference sequence). DNA for the CDR3: TGCAGTGCTACGTCCGGGAGCGGCACAGATACGCAGTGTTTT. The encoded protein is CSATSGSGTDTQCF.

In the case of this clonotype: Since the CDR3 does not end with the conserved phenylalanine or tryptophan, this likely comes from a read error. The rearrangement uses TRBV12-3 or TRBV12-4 and TRBJ2-3; D possibly matches TRBD1 or TRBD2 (5 bases each). The CDR3 has 14 amino acids. V lost 7 bases and J lost 5, with 16 bases in between. DNA of the CDR3: TGTGCCAGCACCATTTACACTAGGGGAGATACGCAGTATTCT. This translates into CASTIYTRGDTQYS.

DNA for the CDR3: TGCAGTGCTAGAGATCGACGACAGTTTCAGCCCCAGCATTTT. Translated: CSARDRRQFQPQHF. V is TRBV20-1 and J is TRBJ1-5; weak D call: TRBD1 (5 bases). The CDR3 runs to 14 residues. V was pared by 0 bases and J by 6 bases, with 12 bases between. Germline CDR1 DFQATT, CDR2 SNEGSKA (reference sequence).

A few counts support this clonotype. CDR3 sequence reads: CASSGGGTYYGYTF. CDR3 coding DNA: TGTGCCAGCAGTGGAGGGGGCACCTACTATGGCTACACCTTC. The genes are TRBV6-5 and TRBJ1-2, with TRBD1 matching over 7 bases. V was pared by 5 bases and J by 3 bases, with 6 bases of the junction left unmatched. The CDR3 runs 14 residues. Per the germline V gene, CDR1 is MNHEY and CDR2 is SVGAGI.

The chain recombines TRBV7-9 with TRBJ2-1; no clear D gene. V gave up 3 bases and J gave up 0 bases, with 6 bases separating them. Germline V gene sequence: CDR1 SEHNR, CDR2 FQNEAQ (reference sequence). The length of the CDR3 is 14 residues. The CDR3 DNA is TGTGCCAGCAGCTTTTGGAGCTCCTACAATGAGCAGTTCTTC. Its translation: CASSFWSSYNEQFF.

This chain links TRBV2 with TRBJ2-7, with TRBD1 matching 7 bases. The junction had 11 bases not matched to a gene; V was cut back by 6 bases and J by 0 bases. The CDR3 contains 16 residues. Germline V CDR1 and CDR2: SNHLY, FYNNEI. Here the CDR3 reads CASRAGGHLSSYEQYF. CDR3 nucleotides: TGTGCCAGCAGGGCAGGGGGACACCTTAGCTCCTACGAGCAGTACTTC.

The chain joins TRBV25-1 to TRBJ1-2; TRBD1 is a possible D gene (5 bases). V was cut by 0 bases and J by 7 bases, with 9 bases left in between. The germline V gene encodes CDR1 MGHDK and CDR2 SYGVNS. This CDR3 has 13 residues. The CDR3 DNA is TGTGCCAGCAGTGAATACGGGGCGCGTGGCTACACCTTC. Protein product: CASSEYGARGYTF.

The table lists this clonotype with a few counts. This chain connects TRBV28 to TRBJ2-2, with D uncertain. Trimming removed 7 bases at V and 7 bases at J, with 7 bases between. The CDR3 runs 11 residues. The germline gives CDR1 MDHEN, CDR2 SYDVKM. The CDR3 region has the DNA TGTGCCAGCAAAGTTGGCGGGGAGCTGTTTTTT. Amino acid sequence: CASKVGGELFF. Full variable domain (outside the CDR3, taken from reference TRBV28 and TRBJ2-2): DVKVTQSSRYLVKRTGEKVFLECVQDMDHENMFWYRQDPGLGLRLIYFSYDVKMKEKGDIPEGYSVSREKKERFSLILESASTNQTSMYLCASKVGGELFFGEGSRLTVL.

This sequence joins TRBV3-1 and TRBJ2-7; TRBD2 is a possible D gene (6 bases). Germline-derived CDR1 and CDR2 are LGHDT and YNNKEL (reference sequence). The V gene lost 0 bases and the J gene lost 0 bases, with 18 bases spanning the gap. This CDR3 spans 18 amino acids. CDR3 region: CASSQDVLGWRGSYEQYF. In DNA form, the CDR3 reads TGTGCCAGCAGCCAAGACGTCCTTGGATGGAGGGGCTCCTACGAGCAGTACTTC.

This clonotype was counted a few times. This rearrangement joins TRBV4-2 to TRBJ2-7; D may be TRBD1 (6 bases). The germline CDR1 and CDR2 sequences are LGHNA and YNFKEQ. V was pared by 1 base and J by 7 bases, with 11 bases between. CDR3 length equals 13 residues. The CDR3 DNA sequence: TGTGCCAGCAGCCAAGTCGGGGACAATGAGCAGTACTTC. This encodes CASSQVGDNEQYF.

In its sample, this clonotype was seen a few times. This sequence joins TRBV20-1 and TRBJ2-3, with 12 bases matching TRBD2. The J segment lost 3 bases and the V segment lost 4 bases, leaving 5 bases of the junction unmatched. The CDR3 is 15 amino acids. Germline-derived CDR1 and CDR2 are DFQATT and SNEGSKA (reference sequence). The CDR3 sequence is CSATLTSGSTDTQYF. The CDR3 DNA reads as TGCAGTGCTACGCTGACTAGCGGGAGTACAGATACGCAGTATTTT.

With regard to this clonotype: A junction end diverges from the germline sequence, so it may reflect a read error. The chain carries TRBV10-3 and TRBJ1-1, with D unresolved. The CDR3 sequence is 11 residues long. Germline V CDR1 and CDR2: ENHRY, SYGVKD. CDR3 coding DNA: TGTGCCATTCGGGAGAACCCTGAAGCTTTCTTT. It encodes CAIRENPEAFF.

In regard to this clonotype: This may be a read error: a much more frequent sequence differs by one nucleotide. The chain is built from TRBV10-3 and TRBJ2-3, with 7 bases identical to TRBD1. CDR3 length: 13 amino acids. Germline CDR1 and CDR2: ENHRY and SYGVKD. With V trimmed by 4 bases and J by 4 bases, 2 bases remained unmatched. CDR3 sequence: CAISVGGADTQYF. CDR3 DNA sequence: TGTGCCATCAGTGTAGGGGGCGCAGATACGCAGTATTTT.

The genes are TRBV3-1 and TRBJ1-2; TRBD1 agrees at 7 bases. After removal of 7 bases from V and 5 bases from J, the junction contained 7 bases not matched to a gene. Germline loops: CDR1 LGHDT, CDR2 YNNKEL (reference sequence). The CDR3 spans 13 residues. The CDR3 DNA follows: TGTGCCAGCACCCAGGGGGGTCGATATGGCTACACCTTC. Translated, it gives CASTQGGRYGYTF.

The chain combines TRBV6-5 with TRBJ2-1; no clear D. Germline V CDR1 and CDR2: MNHEY, SVGAGI. Trimming cost V 2 bases and J 1 base, with 6 bases left between them. CDR3 length: 14 residues. The CDR3: CASSYLRSYNEQFF. The CDR3 DNA sequence: TGTGCCAGCAGTTACCTCCGGTCCTACAATGAGCAGTTCTTC.

This clonotype was recorded only once. This chain uses TRBV27 with TRBJ2-1, with TRBD2 matching over 7 bases. Germline V lookup: CDR1 MNHEY, CDR2 SMNVEV (reference sequence). After removal of 4 bases from V and 0 bases from J, the junction contained 3 bases not matched to a gene. This CDR3 comprises 15 residues. CDR3 amino acids: CASSWRGSSYNEQFF. The CDR3 DNA reads TGTGCCAGCAGTTGGCGCGGGAGCTCCTACAATGAGCAGTTCTTC.

This clonotype was detected many times. The chain couples TRBV4-2 to TRBJ2-5, with 8 bases matching TRBD2. Trimming took 0 bases from V and 5 from J; bases not matched to a gene: 2. Germline CDR1 is LGHNA and CDR2 is YNFKEQ. CDR3 length equals 14 residues. The CDR3 protein is CASSQEGGRETQYF. The CDR3, as DNA: TGTGCCAGCAGCCAAGAGGGCGGGAGGGAGACCCAGTACTTC.

This clonotype was seen many times. J is TRBJ2-1 and V is TRBV27, with 10 bases matching TRBD1. The germline V gene has CDR1 MNHEY and CDR2 SMNVEV (reference sequence). V shed 3 bases and J 6 bases; nucleotides not matched to a gene: 11. The CDR3 is 17 residues long. DNA of the CDR3: TGTGCCAGCAGTTTGGTCCGGTGGGGACAGGGGTCCAATGAGCAGTTCTTC. It translates to CASSLVRWGQGSNEQFF.